This T cell receptor (beta chain) was identified during a study of neurological immune-mediated disorders. In its sample, this clonotype was seen many times. Sequence at one end of the junction differs from germline and may be a read error. MiXCR was run by TCRdb on the 5' RACE reads, yielding one entry per CDR3 protein. This table has fewer than 60,000 distinct CDR3 sequences, 3.8% appearing once. The CDR3 is 14 amino acids. Looked up from germline, CDR1 is SGHRS and CDR2 is YFSETQ. Sequenced sample: PBMCs. The V and J genes are TRBV5-1 and TRBJ2-3; no clear D. This TCR was sampled from a man in his sixties with multiple sclerosis. The chain's CDR3 is CASRLALQSDTQYF. The CDR3 coding sequence is TGCGCCAGCAGATTGGCCCTACAATCGGATACGCAGTATTTT.